This TCR beta chain is drawn from a study of blood T cell repertoires in COVID-19. Study context: Both acute and convalescent COVID-19 samples were obtained from the United States, Italy and Spain. Sample material is recorded as cDNA or gDNA derived from T cells, B-cell-depleted T cells, or PBMCs.

Assay: immunoSEQ multiplex PCR; the TCRdb copy retains only in-frame clones and omits some. This sample has 150,000 to 180,000 clones, with more than 75% found just once. Seattle-derived patients entered the study during active infection and were followed longitudinally. Deletions cut 0 bases from V and 3 bases from J, with 9 bases between. From germline, CDR1 is SGHRS and CDR2 YFSETQ. CDR3 length equals 15 residues. Sample: peripheral blood. This receptor was identified in a woman aged 60-70 years with COVID-19, enrolled during active disease. This chain connects TRBV5-1 to TRBJ1-4; D is unresolved. In nucleotides, the CDR3 is TGCGCCAGCAGCTTGGCCGCGGTACCTAATGAAAAACTGTTTTTT. This sequence encodes CASSLAAVPNEKLFF.